The 20 T cell receptor beta chains below all came from one sample that was sequenced in a study of molecular identifiers for immune sequencing clone quantification. TCRdb reprocessed the PCR reads via MiXCR and lists one record per CDR3 protein. This table has roughly 50,000 distinct CDR3 sequences, around 34% appearing once. Sequenced sample: naive CD8+ T cells from blood, with Jurkat cell RNA spiked in. Subset given: FACS-sorted CD8+CD4-CCR7+CD45RA+ naive T cells. These receptor sequences come from a human donor in good health. Some libraries in this study had Jurkat cell RNA spiked in.

With regard to this clonotype: This sequence may be a read error, since a much larger clone differs from it by one base. The chain recombines TRBV7-2 with TRBJ2-3; D gene unclear. The CDR3 spans 13 residues. Germline loops: CDR1 SGHTA, CDR2 FQGNSA. The CDR3 loop reads CASSLLSTDTRYF. CDR3 DNA: TGTGCCAGCAGCTTGCTTAGCACAGATACGCGGTATTTT.

The J gene is TRBJ2-5, the V gene TRBV20-1, with D perhaps assigned TRBD1 or TRBD2 (6 bases each). This CDR3 is built from 13 residues. Germline V CDR1 and CDR2: DFQATT, SNEGSKA (reference sequence). Trimming cost V 6 bases and J 3 bases, with 14 bases left between them. The chain's CDR3 is CSALPRGEETQYF. The CDR3 region has the DNA TGCAGTGCCTTACCTAGGGGGGAAGAGACCCAGTACTTC.

This clonotype was counted many times. The rearrangement joins TRBV9 to TRBJ2-3; 8 positions agree with TRBD1. Unmatched junction bases numbered 4, after V lost 1 base and J lost 0 bases. This CDR3 has 16 residues. Germline lookup yields CDR1 SGDLS and CDR2 YYNGEE. CDR3 in DNA: TGTGCCAGCAGCGTACAGGGGGCTTATAGCACAGATACGCAGTATTTT. It codes for CASSVQGAYSTDTQYF.

This clonotype was seen ten or more times. The gene calls are TRBV29-1 and TRBJ2-3, with D possibly TRBD1 on 5 matching bases. Germline V gene data show CDR1 as SQVTM and CDR2 as ANQGSEA. CDR3 length: 16 residues. Trimming shortened V by 4 bases and J by 0 bases, and 17 bases separated the two germline ends. The CDR3, as DNA: TGCAGCGTTGGAGTGTTGGACACAGCTAGCACAGATACGCAGTATTTT. Translated: CSVGVLDTASTDTQYF.

This clonotype was seen only a few times. Given a much more abundant clone one base away, this may be a read error. The V and J genes are TRBV7-9 and TRBJ2-3, with TRBD2 as a possible D gene (5 bases). The CDR3 sequence is 14 residues long. Germline CDR1 is SEHNR and CDR2 is FQNEAQ (reference sequence). CDR3 nucleotides: TGTGCCAGCAGCTCCTCTAGCCCGCTGGATACGCAGAATTTT. Encoded protein: CASSSSSPLDTQNF.

This chain links TRBV6-2 or TRBV6-3 with TRBJ2-7; TRBD2 agrees at 9 bases. J gave up 7 bases and V 3 bases, and 4 bases lay outside the gene matches. In germline, CDR1 is MNHEY, CDR2 SVGEGT. The CDR3 has 13 residues. The CDR3 loop reads CASSYSGSLEQYF. The CDR3, as DNA: TGTGCCAGCAGTTATAGCGGGAGTTTGGAGCAGTACTTC.

This rearrangement joins TRBV7-2 to TRBJ1-5; weak D call: TRBD1 (5 bases). The V and J ends lost 1 base and 3 bases respectively, with 16 bases between them. CDR1 is SGHTA, CDR2 FQGNSA, per germline. This CDR3 comprises 17 residues. The CDR3 nucleotides read TGTGCCAGCAGCTTAGGGCCCGGCAGGGCGCCCAATCAGCCCCAGCATTTT. Its protein product is CASSLGPGRAPNQPQHF.

This clonotype was detected ten times or more. The chain joins TRBV4-2 to TRBJ2-7, with 8 bases that match TRBD1. V shed 3 bases and J 6 bases; nucleotides not matched to a gene: 4. The CDR3 spans 13 residues. Germline V gives CDR1 LGHNA, CDR2 YNFKEQ. The CDR3 loop is CASSHGQGGEQYF. The DNA for the CDR3 is TGTGCCAGCAGCCACGGACAGGGCGGCGAGCAGTACTTC.

In its sample, this clonotype was seen many times. CDR3 bases: TGCAGTGCTAGACGGGACGTTGGTCCCTACGAGCAGTACTTC. Protein: CSARRDVGPYEQYF. This chain joins TRBV20-1 and TRBJ2-7; D may be TRBD1 or TRBD2 (5 bases each). The CDR3 contains 14 residues. CDR1 is DFQATT, CDR2 SNEGSKA, per germline (reference sequence). Between the trimmed V and J ends, which lost 2 bases and 2 bases, there was a span of 13 bases.

Concerning this clonotype itself: Compared with germline, one end of the junction differs, possibly owing to a read error. This chain joins TRBV4-2 and TRBJ2-7, with 10 bases aligning to TRBD2. Looked up from germline, CDR1 is LGHNA and CDR2 is YNFKEQ. The CDR3 is 18 amino acids. In DNA, the CDR3 is TGTGCCAGCAGCAAAGTCCCGGGACTAGCGCCCAACTCCTACGCGCAGTACTTC. It is translated as CASSKVPGLAPNSYAQYF.

Notes on this clonotype: The junction does not match germline at one end; this may be a read error. The V call is TRBV7-9, the J call TRBJ1-3, with unresolved D. CDR3 length: 15 amino acids. Per the germline V gene, CDR1 is SEHNR and CDR2 is FQNEAQ (reference sequence). CDR3 nucleotide sequence: TGTGCCAGCAGCTTAGGAGGGATCGGAGGAAACGCCATATATTTT. The encoded protein is CASSLGGIGGNAIYF.

This clonotype was counted between two and nine times. The rearrangement links TRBV28 to TRBJ2-7; 9 nucleotides match TRBD2. V shed 8 bases and J 2 bases; nucleotides not matched to a gene: 4. The germline V gene encodes CDR1 MDHEN and CDR2 SYDVKM. The CDR3 totals 13 residues. Here the CDR3 DNA reads TGTGCCAGCTCTTTAGCGGGAGCCTACGAGCAGTACTTC. Protein: CASSLAGAYEQYF.

The J gene is TRBJ2-7, the V gene TRBV4-2, with D possibly being TRBD2 (5 bases). The CDR3 spans 11 residues. Per the germline V gene, CDR1 is LGHNA and CDR2 is YNFKEQ. V was cut by 1 base and J by 7 bases, with 5 bases left in between. In DNA, the CDR3 is TGTGCCAGCAGCCAAGGGGAGGAGCAGTACTTC. This gives the protein CASSQGEEQYF.

This clonotype has a count of ten or more. The rearrangement joins TRBV12-3 or TRBV12-4 to TRBJ2-3; no clear D gene. CDR3 length equals 13 residues. V was shortened by 6 bases and J by 2 bases, with 9 bases between the two germline ends. The CDR3 is CASSPGTTDTQYF. The CDR3 DNA reads TGTGCCAGCAGCCCTGGCACCACAGATACGCAGTATTTT.

The sample holds many counts of this clonotype. This chain connects TRBV21-1 to TRBJ2-7; the DNA was not compared with TRBD2, the D call given in the table. TRBV21-1 is given as a pseudogene. The CDR3 totals 15 residues. In nucleotides, the CDR3 is TGTGCCAGCAGCAAATCTCAGCGGGAGGACTACGAGCAGTACTTC. Amino acid sequence: CASSKSQREDYEQYF.

The V gene is TRBV5-4, the J gene TRBJ2-3; 11 nucleotides line up with TRBD2. V lost 5 bases and J lost 3; bases outside the gene matches: 5. Germline-derived CDR1 and CDR2 are SGHNT and YYREEE (reference sequence). The CDR3 runs to 15 residues. CDR3 in amino acids: CASRVAGGLTDTQYF. CDR3 nucleotide sequence: TGTGCCAGCAGGGTAGCGGGAGGGCTTACAGATACGCAGTATTTT.

The chain combines TRBV6-2 or TRBV6-3 with TRBJ2-7; D possibly corresponds to TRBD1 (6 bases). Per the germline V gene, CDR1 is MNHEY and CDR2 is SVGEGT. Deletions cut 8 bases from V and 3 bases from J, with 11 bases between. The CDR3 is 12 amino acids. CDR3 bases: TGTGCCAGCGGGGACACCCGCTACGAGCAGTACTTC. Amino acid sequence: CASGDTRYEQYF.

As for this clonotype: A single base separates this from a much larger clone, so it may be a read error. The chain recombines TRBV9 with TRBJ2-5; no clear D. This CDR3 is 12 amino acids long. The germline V gene encodes CDR1 SGDLS and CDR2 YYNGEE. Written as DNA, the CDR3 is TGTGCCAGCAGCGCCGGCCAAGAGCCCCAGTACTTC. Translated, it gives CASSAGQEPQYF. The full variable domain, completed using reference TRBV9 and TRBJ2-5, is DSGVTQTPKHLITATGQRVTLRCSPRSGDLSVYWYQQSLDQGLQFLIQYYNGEERAKGNILERFSAQQFPDLHSELNLSSLELGDSALYFCASSAGQEPQYFGPGTRLLVL.

The J gene is TRBJ2-7, the V gene TRBV4-3, with TRBD1 identical over 8 bases. This CDR3 has 14 amino acids. V lost 3 bases and J lost 6; bases outside the gene matches: 7. Per the germline V gene, CDR1 is LGHNA and CDR2 is YSLEER. CDR3 residues: CASSHAGTGSEQYF. CDR3 in DNA: TGCGCCAGCAGCCATGCCGGGACAGGTTCCGAGCAGTACTTC.

The CDR3 DNA is TGTGCCAGCAGCCCCGGGTACAAGCAGTACTTC. The encoded protein is CASSPGYKQYF. The chain is built from TRBV7-9 and TRBJ2-7, with D hard to call. Germline lookup yields CDR1 SEHNR and CDR2 FQNEAQ (reference sequence). Trimming pared 5 bases from V and 8 bases from J, leaving 10 bases between. There are 11 residues in the CDR3.